The rows below give T cell receptor beta chains drawn from one sample of a study of cytomegalovirus exposure and HLA in healthy donors. The table came from immunoSEQ multiplex PCR; TCRdb's copy has only in-frame clones and leaves some out. The sample contains fewer than 250,000 clones, around 75% of which appear only once. The sample comprised PBMCs. These TCRs come from a young woman in good health and CMV-seronegative. Each CDR3 is given with its conserved first and last residue. Fields, in order: V gene, J gene, D gene, clone size, CDR3 length, CDR3 protein, CDR3 DNA. D genes are given only for firm matches. Size tells how often a clone was seen (once, few, many) or the class of an expanded clone, and some rows leave it out.

TRBV7-3	TRBJ2-1	NA	NA	17	CVSSPQKAGSTYNEQFF	TGTGTCAGCAGCCCCCAAAAAGCGGGCTCGACCTACAATGAGCAGTTCTTC
TRBV7-9	TRBJ2-5	TRBD2	NA	14	CASSGGAGVETQYF	TGTGCTAGCAGCGGAGGGGCGGGAGTGGAGACCCAGTACTTC
TRBV6-5	TRBJ1-1	NA	NA	13	CASSAGIGTEAFF	TGTGCCAGCAGTGCAGGGATAGGCACTGAAGCTTTCTTT
TRBV4-1	TRBJ2-3	NA	NA	14	CASSQVQGADTQYF	TGCGCCAGCAGCCAAGTCCAAGGGGCAGATACGCAGTATTTT
TRBV5-1	TRBJ1-2	TRBD1	NA	17	CASSRYSGTAANYGYTF	TGCGCCAGCAGCCGGTACTCCGGGACAGCCGCTAACTATGGCTACACCTTC
TRBV5-4	TRBJ1-1	NA	NA	18	CASSPEIGLIPTRPEAFF	TGTGCCAGCAGCCCGGAAATAGGGCTCATCCCTACTAGGCCTGAAGCTTTCTTT
TRBV2	TRBJ1-1	TRBD1	NA	15	CASYKLRQGGLAAFF	TGTGCCAGTTATAAATTGAGACAGGGCGGGCTTGCAGCTTTCTTT
TRBV5-1	TRBJ2-3	TRBD2	NA	18	CASSPGTSGRAISDTQYF	TGCGCCAGCAGCCCTGGGACTAGCGGGAGGGCCATTTCGGATACGCAGTATTTT
TRBV2	TRBJ2-3	NA	NA	14	CASNSGVGTDTQYF	TGTGCCAGCAATTCGGGAGTGGGGACAGATACGCAGTATTTT
TRBV5-5	TRBJ1-1	NA	NA	16	CASSLELGNMNTEAFF	TGTGCCAGCAGCTTGGAACTCGGGAATATGAACACTGAAGCTTTCTTT
TRBV11-3	TRBJ2-1	TRBD2	NA	14	CASTTSGGYNEQFF	TGTGCCAGCACAACTAGCGGGGGATACAATGAGCAGTTCTTC
TRBV6-1	TRBJ2-7	NA	NA	15	CASSDPGIRVNEQYF	TGTGCCAGCAGTGATCCCGGGATAAGGGTCAACGAGCAGTACTTC
TRBV5-1	TRBJ2-5	TRBD2	NA	17	CASSLGLGLAGEETQYF	TGCGCCAGCAGCTTGGGTCTGGGACTAGCGGGTGAAGAGACCCAGTACTTC
TRBV9	TRBJ2-3	TRBD2	NA	15	CASSPRGGRADTQYF	TGTGCCAGCAGCCCCCGCGGGGGGAGGGCAGATACGCAGTATTTT
TRBV2	TRBJ2-5	TRBD1	NA	15	CASSRDRERQETQYF	TGTGCCAGCAGCAGGGACAGGGAAAGACAAGAGACCCAGTACTTC
TRBV7-9	TRBJ2-1	TRBD1	few	14	CASSSTDRGDEQFF	TGTGCCAGCAGCTCCACCGACAGGGGCGATGAGCAGTTCTTC
TRBV7-9	TRBJ2-7	NA	NA	15	CSSSLTQGQAYEQYF	TGTTCCAGCAGCCTTACACAGGGCCAAGCCTACGAGCAGTACTTC
TRBV6-5	TRBJ1-2	NA	NA	15	CASSGGQGLNYGYTF	TGTGCCAGCAGTGGAGGCCAAGGACTTAACTATGGCTACACCTTC
TRBV6-5	TRBJ2-3	NA	NA	12	CASSPNADTQYF	TGTGCCAGCAGTCCTAACGCAGATACGCAGTATTTT
TRBV9	TRBJ2-7	NA	NA	14	CASSVGSGTGEQYF	TGTGCCAGCAGCGTAGGCTCCGGAACGGGGGAGCAGTACTTC
TRBV6-5	TRBJ2-3	NA	NA	13	CASSLPGADTQYF	TGTGCCAGCAGTCTCCCGGGGGCAGATACGCAGTATTTT
TRBV9	TRBJ1-1	TRBD1	NA	16	CASSAWDRPENTEAFF	TGTGCCAGCAGCGCCTGGGACAGGCCTGAGAACACTGAAGCTTTCTTT
TRBV7-9	TRBJ1-6	NA	NA	14	CASSYQGGDSPLHF	TGTGCCAGCAGTTACCAAGGGGGTGATTCACCCCTCCACTTT
TRBV9	TRBJ1-2	TRBD1	NA	16	CASSADRGKDNYGYTF	TGTGCCAGCAGCGCGGACAGGGGGAAAGATAACTATGGCTACACCTTC
TRBV9	TRBJ1-6	NA	NA	15	CASSPETVVGSPLHF	TGTGCCAGCAGCCCCGAGACAGTAGTTGGTTCACCCCTCCACTTT
TRBV11-3	TRBJ2-1	TRBD1	NA	13	CASSRDSYNEQFF	TGTGCCAGCAGCCGGGACAGCTACAATGAGCAGTTCTTC
TRBV7-6	TRBJ2-7	TRBD2	NA	18	CASSPRGSGGPASYEQYF	TGTGCCAGCAGCCCCAGGGGTAGCGGGGGCCCCGCGTCCTACGAGCAGTACTTC
TRBV7-6	TRBJ2-5	TRBD2	NA	16	CASSTGTSRTQRAQYF	TGTGCCAGCAGCACCGGGACTAGCCGTACCCAACGGGCCCAGTACTTC
TRBV5-4	TRBJ2-2	NA	NA	12	CASSSSTGELFF	TGTGCCAGCAGCTCTTCCACCGGGGAGCTGTTTTTT
TRBV7-8	TRBJ2-3	TRBD2	NA	17	CVSSPRGRSGSADTQYF	TGTGTCAGCAGCCCCCGAGGACGAAGCGGGAGTGCAGATACGCAGTATTTT
TRBV25-1	TRBJ2-1	TRBD1	NA	16	CASSEISGQGTNEQFF	TGTGCCAGCAGTGAAATATCGGGACAGGGTACCAATGAGCAGTTCTTC
TRBV5-1	TRBJ2-6	NA	once	16	CASSLVGFSGANVLTF	TGCGCCAGCAGCTTGGTCGGGTTCTCTGGGGCCAACGTCCTGACTTTC
TRBV27	TRBJ1-3	TRBD1	NA	21	CAIAAKRFPDRGPTSGNTIYF	TGTGCCATCGCCGCTAAACGCTTTCCTGACAGGGGGCCCACCTCTGGAAACACCATATATTTT
TRBV6-6	TRBJ1-1	NA	few	11	CASSGGVVAFF	TGTGCCAGCAGCGGAGGGGTAGTAGCTTTCTTT
TRBV15	TRBJ2-3	TRBD2	NA	14	CATGTGGSTDTQYF	TGTGCCACCGGGACCGGGGGGAGCACAGATACGCAGTATTTT
TRBV27	TRBJ2-7	TRBD1	NA	13	CASSDRAPYEQYF	TGTGCCAGTAGCGACAGGGCCCCCTACGAGCAGTACTTC
TRBV15	TRBJ1-2	TRBD1	once	14	CATGSAGGYWGYTF	TGTGCCACCGGCAGCGCAGGGGGCTACTGGGGCTACACCTTC
TRBV6-1	TRBJ2-3	NA	NA	15	CASQISAGGTDTQYF	TGTGCCAGCCAAATTTCGGCAGGCGGCACAGATACGCAGTATTTT
TRBV14	TRBJ1-2	TRBD1	once	12	CASSPDRTGYTF	TGTGCCAGCAGCCCGGACAGGACGGGCTACACCTTC
TRBV19	TRBJ2-2	TRBD2	NA	17	CASREGELAIRGGELFF	TGTGCCAGTAGAGAGGGTGAACTAGCGATTCGAGGGGGGGAGCTGTTTTTT
TRBV6-1	TRBJ2-1	TRBD2	few	15	CASSAGTSGGGEQFF	TGTGCCAGCAGCGCCGGCACTAGCGGGGGTGGTGAGCAGTTCTTC